This T cell receptor beta chain was recorded in a study of cytomegalovirus exposure and HLA in healthy donors. Study context: In a later analysis, the roughly 130 validation repertoires were reported to have used the same platform as the 666 first-cohort repertoires.

General study results and limits: Some TCR beta chains (roughly 160 of them) were listed as cytomegalovirus-associated. Across donors, most TCRs were seen rarely, yet some public ones were widespread.

Repertoires were generated with immunoSEQ multiplex PCR, while TCRdb's copy carries only in-frame clones and drops some. The sample carries roughly 260,000 clones, about 87% recorded once. Trimming cost V 5 bases and J 5 bases, with 21 bases left between them. The CDR3 sequence is 17 residues long. Looked up from germline, CDR1 is PRHDT and CDR2 is FYEKMQ (reference sequence). About this clone itself: The antigen is unknown.

The material sequenced was PBMCs. This TCR was sampled from a man younger than 30 in good health and CMV-seronegative. This chain links TRBV13 with TRBJ2-2; TRBD2 might be the D (7 bases). The CDR3 reads CASSPLLGGGRTGELFF. In nucleotides, the CDR3 is TGTGCCAGCAGCCCCCTTTTAGGGGGGGGCAGGACCGGGGAGCTGTTTTTT.